This T cell receptor (beta chain) was retrieved from a study of shared clonotypes between healthy human individuals. Notes on the study in general: Clonotype sharing among donors likely depends on sequencing depth. With four donors compared, 4% to 5% of naive CD4 clonotypes were shared.

About this clone itself: Its target is unknown.

Tens of thousands of T cell genomes (approximately 0.2 ug DNA) went into each sorted-subset replicate. Method: immunoSEQ multiplex PCR; TCRdb's copy keeps in-frame clones and lacks some. The sample shows over 2 million clones, about 95% of them seen only once. The naive CD8 fraction comprised CD45RO-negative cells positively selected for CCR7 and excluded terminally differentiated effector memory CD45RA+ cells. Healthy HIV-negative adults without recent acute infections or vaccinations served as donors. Germline lookup yields CDR1 ENHRY and CDR2 SYGVKD. V was pared by 3 bases and J by 8 bases, with 13 bases of the junction left unmatched. CDR3 length: 17 residues.

Sequencing was done on a sample of naive CD8+ T cells sorted from blood. The chain couples TRBV10-3 to TRBJ2-1; 10 bases line up with TRBD1. The sequence came from a man between 18 and 35 years old in good health. CDR3 region: CAISDVAGDRGRDEQFF. The CDR3 DNA sequence: TGTGCCATCAGTGACGTTGCGGGGGACAGGGGAAGGGATGAGCAGTTCTTC.